Listed here are 7 T cell receptor beta chains from one sample, sequenced in a study of T cell responses to AZD1222 COVID-19 vaccine. TCRdb's copy holds only in-frame clones and misses some; the assay was immunoSEQ multiplex PCR. Altogether more than 100,000 clones are present, about 90% being singletons, with the ten largest covering approximately 22%. Sequenced material: peripheral blood, taken on day 0 of AZD1222 vaccination. Receptors originate from an adult in good health.

The CDR3 sequence: CASSNSIGTGSVMNTEAFF. The CDR3 region has the DNA TGTGCCAGCAGCAACTCCATAGGGACAGGGTCTGTAATGAACACTGAAGCTTTCTTT. This chain connects TRBV21-1 to TRBJ1-1; TRBD1 was called by the table and not checked on the DNA. TRBV21-1 has pseudogene status. CDR3 size: 19 residues.

Only one count was recorded for this clone. The CDR3 is CASSKGQGSYEQYF. The DNA for the CDR3 is TGTGCCAGCAGCAAGGGACAGGGCTCCTACGAGCAGTACTTC. This chain links TRBV21-1 with TRBJ2-7; the table calls TRBD1, which could not be checked here. TRBV21-1 has pseudogene status. CDR3 length: 14 residues.

The chain employs TRBV10-1 and TRBJ2-3; 8 bases match TRBD1. V lost 3 bases and J lost 3; bases outside the gene matches: 5. This CDR3 region has 15 residues. Looked up from germline, CDR1 is WNHNN and CDR2 is SYGVQD (reference sequence). The CDR3 DNA is TGCGCCAGCAGTGACAGGGGGCCGGAGACAGATACGCAGTATTTT. It translates to CASSDRGPETDTQYF.

The chain combines TRBV5-5 with TRBJ2-7, with 7 bases matching TRBD1. V was clipped by 4 bases and J by 3 bases; unmatched bases: 4. This CDR3 is 13 amino acids long. Looked up from germline, CDR1 is SGHKS and CDR2 is YYEKEE (reference sequence). The CDR3 nucleotides are TGTGCCAGCAGCCGACAGGGAGTCTACGAGCAGTACTTC. Amino acid sequence: CASSRQGVYEQYF.

A single count supports this clone. The chain recombines TRBV7-6 with TRBJ2-7, with 7 bases identical to TRBD1. CDR1 and CDR2 (germline): SGHVS, FNYEAQ. With V trimmed by 2 bases and J by 1 base, 5 bases remained unmatched. The CDR3 runs 15 residues. The DNA of the CDR3 is TGTGCCAGCAGCTTATCACAGACAGGGTCCTACGAGCAGTACTTC. It codes for CASSLSQTGSYEQYF. Full variable domain (missing parts from reference TRBV7-6 and TRBJ2-7): GAGVSQSPRYKVTKRGQDVALRCDPISGHVSLYWYRQALGQGPEFLTYFNYEAQQDKSGLPNDRFSAERPEGSISTLTIQRTEQRDSAMYRCASSLSQTGSYEQYFGPGTRLTVT.

The V call is TRBV7-9, the J call TRBJ2-1; possibly TRBD2 for D (5 bases). This CDR3 comprises 14 residues. CDR1 is SEHNR, CDR2 FQNEAQ, per germline (reference sequence). Trimming removed 5 bases at V and 5 bases at J, with 13 bases between. The CDR3 nucleotides are TGTGCCAGCAGCCTCGTAGCGAGAAACAATGAGCAGTTCTTC. Amino acids: CASSLVARNNEQFF. The whole variable domain, filled in from reference TRBV7-9 and TRBJ2-1, reads DTGVSQNPRHKITKRGQNVTFRCDPISEHNRLYWYRQTLGQGPEFLTYFQNEAQLEKSRLLSDRFSAERPKGSFSTLEIQRTEQGDSAMYLCASSLVARNNEQFFGPGTRLTVL.

The chain combines TRBV9 with TRBJ2-7, with TRBD1 matching over 9 bases. Germline V gene sequence: CDR1 SGDLS, CDR2 YYNGEE. The CDR3 has 21 residues. Trimming at V came to 4 bases and at J to 2 bases, leaving 25 bases not matched to a gene. The CDR3 sequence is CASSNRDRDDTPLKDAYEQYF. The CDR3 DNA follows: TGTGCCAGCAGCAACCGGGACAGGGACGATACCCCTCTCAAGGACGCCTACGAGCAGTACTTC.